The text below deals with one T cell receptor (beta chain). It lacks a known antigen. No quality values exist for individual bases; no much larger clone is one base distant. This entry comes from a study of blood T cell repertoires in COVID-19 (dated by TCRdb to 2020 to 2022). With regard to the full study: Samples from collaborators originated in the United States, Italy and Spain and spanned both the acute and convalescent phases of COVID-19. The samples were drawn from two sources: the first 160 participants of the ongoing ImmuneRACE study, and some 1,300 subjects contributed by 6 global collaborators. The prospective study material was composed of cDNA or gDNA derived from T cells, B-cell-depleted T cells, or PBMCs. HLA class I and class II types, where available, came from metadata supplied by the sample provider rather than from assay-based typing. Deeply sampled blood TCRbeta repertoires from subjects exposed to, actively infected with, or recovered from COVID-19 were included in the dataset. Sample metadata almost always included a de-identified subject ID, COVID-19 status, age in years and sex. The repertoires were released in a freely available public database meant as a resource for research on the immune response to SARS-CoV-2. The investigation overall reported the following: How much clinical and demographic metadata was included differed by source and by participant, and the metadata was provided uncurated.

Looking up the germline V gene yields CDR1 SGHRS and CDR2 YFSETQ. The junction carries 10 bases between V and J, which are trimmed by 1 base and 2 bases respectively. Inclusive of the bounding cysteine and phenylalanine, the CDR3 is 15 residues long. Only CDR3 DNA is held: 45 bases, read in frame from base 1. The immunoSEQ Assay, a bias-controlled multiplex PCR, was used to amplify TCRbeta CDR3 regions from genomic DNA. The original methods were these. The number of nucleated cells in each sample was estimated by amplification of reference gene primers within the assay. Sequence reads were collapsed and filtered to measure the absolute abundance of every unique TCRbeta CDR3 rearrangement. For each sample, productive Simpson clonality was calculated by taking the square root of Simpson's diversity index across productive rearrangements. Here the immuneACCESS table is served through TCRdb, limited to in-frame sequences with V and J called. Missing clones are a known gap in these copies; in checked studies unresolved V genes cover under half, and the rest lacks a known reason. That table is the source of V, J and clone size, and D and trimming were worked out from the DNA. The sample table holds about 300,000 clones, of which around 88% were seen once. Roughly 4.8% of the sample goes to the ten largest clones.

Whole blood was collected in K2EDTA tubes by collaborating institutions according to the institutions' own protocols. Collaborator samples were shipped for TCRbeta analysis as frozen whole blood, isolated PBMCs, or DNA extracted from either sample type. This clonotype was obtained from a man in his forties with acute or convalescent COVID-19. Input material: peripheral blood. The rearranged segments are TRBV5-1 and TRBJ2-1, with the D gene uncertain. The sequenced DNA: TGCGCCAGCAGCTTGTCGGGTAACACCTACAATGAGCAGTTCTTC. It translates to CASSLSGNTYNEQFF.